This T cell receptor beta chain comes out of a study of T cell repertoires in cytomegalovirus infection. A single record per CDR3 protein comes from TCRdb applying MiXCR to the reads. The table shows tens of thousands of distinct CDR3 sequences, with about 24% occurring only once. This clonotype was counted a single time. The target antigen is unknown. V shed 6 bases and J 2 bases; nucleotides not matched to a gene: 6. This CDR3 has 14 amino acids. CDR1 is ENHRY, CDR2 SYGVKD, per germline. The sequencing used CD8+ T cells from cultured PBMCs, collected from culture after CMV antigen stimulation. This chain uses TRBV10-3 with TRBJ2-7; TRBD1 matches at 8 bases. This sequence was found in a human donor in good health (CMV status not recorded). Some clones in this sample may be carry-over from other donors' samples. The CDR3 bases are TGTGCCATCAGCCTCCGGGACAGGACCTACGAGCAGTACTTC. Its translation is CAISLRDRTYEQYF.